This entry lists 14 T cell receptor beta chains sequenced from one sample in a study of T cell responses to AZD1222 COVID-19 vaccine. Produced via immunoSEQ multiplex PCR; TCRdb's table is partial and in-frame only. The repertoire includes roughly 150,000 clones, 80% to 90% of them detected once, and 6.9% sits in the top ten. The sequenced sample was peripheral blood, obtained on day 0 of AZD1222 vaccination. The receptor set was obtained from an adult in good health.

The chain employs TRBV6-1 and TRBJ1-5; no firm D call. V was shortened by 0 bases and J by 4 bases, with 22 bases between the two germline ends. The germline V gene encodes CDR1 MNHNS and CDR2 SASEGT. CDR3 length equals 19 residues. The CDR3, as DNA: TGTGCCAGCAGTGAAGCGAGTCGATTGCGGGTGGCCCAGAATCAGCCCCAGCATTTT. This sequence encodes CASSEASRLRVAQNQPQHF.

The genes are TRBV5-4 and TRBJ2-2; D uncertain. The CDR3 covers 20 residues. The V gene lost 3 bases and the J gene lost 0 bases, with 24 bases spanning the gap. Looked up from germline, CDR1 is SGHNT and CDR2 is YYREEE (reference sequence). This chain's CDR3 is CASSSIGGEDYLTNTGELFF. The CDR3 DNA reads as TGTGCCAGCAGCTCAATCGGTGGGGAAGATTACTTAACGAACACCGGGGAGCTGTTTTTT.

The chain is built from TRBV6-6 and TRBJ1-1; D is undetermined. V was trimmed by 6 bases and J by 0 bases, leaving 8 bases between them. This CDR3 spans 13 amino acids. Germline loops: CDR1 MNHNY, CDR2 SVGAGI (reference sequence). The CDR3 protein is CASRFTMNTEAFF. In nucleotides, the CDR3 is TGTGCCAGCAGATTCACGATGAACACTGAAGCTTTCTTT.

The chain uses TRBV15 and TRBJ1-5; TRBD1 matches 9 bases. Losses at the gene ends were 0 bases for V and 10 bases for J; bases not matched to a gene: 10. Germline loops: CDR1 LNHNV, CDR2 YYDKDF (reference sequence). This CDR3 contains 16 residues. The CDR3 sequence: CATSRDPLGQGGPQHF. The CDR3 coding sequence is TGTGCCACCAGCAGAGATCCTTTGGGACAGGGAGGCCCCCAGCATTTT.

This clone is a singleton in its sample. The chain carries TRBV5-4 and TRBJ2-7; D unclear. The germline CDR1 and CDR2 sequences are SGHNT and YYREEE (reference sequence). V was cut by 1 base and J by 3 bases, with 11 bases left in between. The CDR3 length is 14 residues. The CDR3: CASSLSSGDYEQYF. The CDR3 DNA is TGTGCCAGCAGCTTGTCTTCCGGAGACTACGAGCAGTACTTC.

The chain is built from TRBV28 and TRBJ2-1, with unresolved D. CDR3 length: 15 residues. Germline CDR1 reads MDHEN; CDR2 reads SYDVKM. Trimming stripped 7 bases from V and 2 bases from J, with 15 bases between. CDR3: CASKYSVKAYNEQFF. CDR3 in DNA: TGTGCCAGCAAGTATTCGGTCAAAGCCTACAATGAGCAGTTCTTC.

The chain combines TRBV7-6 with TRBJ2-3; 11 bases are a match to TRBD2. CDR3 length equals 16 residues. Germline V gene data show CDR1 as SGHVS and CDR2 as FNYEAQ. V was pared by 5 bases and J by 2 bases, with 6 bases of the junction left unmatched. The CDR3 loop is CASSQTSGIVTDTQYF. CDR3 DNA: TGTGCCAGCAGCCAGACTAGCGGGATTGTCACAGATACGCAGTATTTT.

This clone was detected only once. The V and J genes are TRBV27 and TRBJ2-5, with D unclear. Germline lookup yields CDR1 MNHEY and CDR2 SMNVEV (reference sequence). Between the trimmed V and J ends, which lost 2 bases and 5 bases, there was a span of 15 bases. This CDR3 contains 15 residues. CDR3 DNA sequence: TGTGCCAGCAGTTTAGGAGAGAACCGAGCGGAGACCCAGTACTTC. This translates into CASSLGENRAETQYF.

The chain employs TRBV12-3 or TRBV12-4 and TRBJ2-7; D tentatively fits TRBD1 or TRBD2 (6 bases each). CDR3 length: 12 residues. The V and J ends lost 5 bases and 5 bases respectively, with 10 bases between them. The CDR3 reads CASSLGGHEQYF. The DNA for the CDR3 is TGTGCCAGCAGTCTTGGGGGGCACGAGCAGTACTTC.

The rearrangement uses TRBV9 and TRBJ2-3; D ambiguous. Per the germline V gene, CDR1 is SGDLS and CDR2 is YYNGEE. The V end lost 2 bases, the J end lost 2 bases, and 9 bases lay between the germline ends. The CDR3 extends over 14 amino acids. The CDR3, as DNA: TGTGCCAGCAGCGTGGATACCGTCACAGATACGCAGTATTTT. This translates into CASSVDTVTDTQYF.

The genes are TRBV5-6 and TRBJ1-2, with unresolved D. Germline CDR1 SGHDT, CDR2 YYEEEE. V was clipped by 3 bases and J by 3 bases, with 12 bases between them. The CDR3 has 14 amino acids. The DNA for the CDR3 is TGTGCCAGCAGCTCCTTGTCGGCGGACTATGGCTACACCTTC. Protein: CASSSLSADYGYTF.

This clone came up once. The chain combines TRBV5-6 with TRBJ1-2; the D gene is possibly TRBD1 (6 bases). Germline-derived CDR1 and CDR2 are SGHDT and YYEEEE. Trimming removed 2 bases from V and 4 bases from J, with 18 bases in between. CDR3 length: 16 amino acids. The CDR3 region is CASSLKLPGAGYGYTF. CDR3 coding DNA: TGTGCCAGCAGCTTAAAGTTACCGGGGGCAGGCTATGGCTACACCTTC.

The rearrangement links TRBV7-2 to TRBJ2-2, with TRBD1 as a possible D gene (5 bases). V was clipped by 4 bases and J by 4 bases, with 19 bases between them. This CDR3 region has 17 residues. Germline-derived CDR1 and CDR2 are SGHTA and FQGNSA. CDR3 bases: TGTGCCAGCAGCTCACCCAGGGTCCCCTTCCCCACCGGGGAGCTGTTTTTT. Residues: CASSSPRVPFPTGELFF.

The rearrangement joins TRBV4-3 to TRBJ2-2; 12 positions match TRBD1. Per germline, CDR1 LGHNA and CDR2 YSLEER. V was clipped by 4 bases and J by 7 bases; unmatched bases: 7. This CDR3 is 16 amino acids long. The CDR3, as DNA: TGCGCCAGCAGCCTGGGACAGGGGGCCAAGGGCGGGGAGCTGTTTTTT. This codes for CASSLGQGAKGGELFF.